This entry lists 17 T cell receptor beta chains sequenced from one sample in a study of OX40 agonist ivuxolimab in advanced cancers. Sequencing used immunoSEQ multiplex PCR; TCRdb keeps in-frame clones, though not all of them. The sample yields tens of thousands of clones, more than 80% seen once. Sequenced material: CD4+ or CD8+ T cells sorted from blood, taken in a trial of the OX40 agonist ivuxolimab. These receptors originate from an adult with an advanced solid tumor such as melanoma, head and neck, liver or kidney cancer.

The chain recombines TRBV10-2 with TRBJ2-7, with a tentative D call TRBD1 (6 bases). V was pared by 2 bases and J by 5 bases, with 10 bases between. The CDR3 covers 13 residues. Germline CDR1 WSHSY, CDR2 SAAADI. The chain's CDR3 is CASSEGQTHEQYF. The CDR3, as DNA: TGCGCCAGCAGTGAGGGACAGACCCACGAGCAGTACTTC.

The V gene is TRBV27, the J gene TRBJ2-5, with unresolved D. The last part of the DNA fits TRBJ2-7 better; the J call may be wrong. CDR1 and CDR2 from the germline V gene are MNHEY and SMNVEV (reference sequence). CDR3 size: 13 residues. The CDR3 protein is CASSRRNSYEQYF. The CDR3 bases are TGTGCCAGCAGCCGACGGAACTCCTACGAGCAGTACTTC.

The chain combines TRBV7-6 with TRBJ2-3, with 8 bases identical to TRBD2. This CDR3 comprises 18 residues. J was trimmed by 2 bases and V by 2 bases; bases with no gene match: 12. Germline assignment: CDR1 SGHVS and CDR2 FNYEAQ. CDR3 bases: TGTGCCAGCAGCTTATGGGATTCAGCGGGAGCCCCCACAGATACGCAGTATTTT. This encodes CASSLWDSAGAPTDTQYF.

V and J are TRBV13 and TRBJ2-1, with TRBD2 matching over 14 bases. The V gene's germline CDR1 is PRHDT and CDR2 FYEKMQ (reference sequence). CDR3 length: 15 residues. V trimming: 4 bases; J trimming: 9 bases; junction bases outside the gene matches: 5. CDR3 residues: CASSSTSGRVFEQFF. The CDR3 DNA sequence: TGTGCCAGCAGCTCGACTAGCGGGAGGGTTTTTGAGCAGTTCTTC.

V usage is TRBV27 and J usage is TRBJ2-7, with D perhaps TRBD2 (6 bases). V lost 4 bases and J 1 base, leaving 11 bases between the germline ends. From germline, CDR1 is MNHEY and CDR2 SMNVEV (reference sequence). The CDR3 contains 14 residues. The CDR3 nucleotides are TGTGCCAGCAGTTCCGCCGGGACTTCCTACGAGCAGTACTTC. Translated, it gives CASSSAGTSYEQYF.

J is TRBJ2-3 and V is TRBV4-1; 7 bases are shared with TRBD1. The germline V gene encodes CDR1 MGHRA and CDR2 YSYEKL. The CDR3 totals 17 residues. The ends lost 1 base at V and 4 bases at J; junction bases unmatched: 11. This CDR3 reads CASSQGTGSFSADTQYF. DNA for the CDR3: TGCGCCAGCAGCCAAGGGACAGGATCCTTTTCCGCAGATACGCAGTATTTT.

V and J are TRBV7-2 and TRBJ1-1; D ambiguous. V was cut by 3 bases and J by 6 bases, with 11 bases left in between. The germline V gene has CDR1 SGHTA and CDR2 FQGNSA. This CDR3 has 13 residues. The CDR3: CASSFALGAEAFF. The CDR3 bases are TGTGCCAGCAGCTTCGCCCTAGGCGCTGAAGCTTTCTTT.

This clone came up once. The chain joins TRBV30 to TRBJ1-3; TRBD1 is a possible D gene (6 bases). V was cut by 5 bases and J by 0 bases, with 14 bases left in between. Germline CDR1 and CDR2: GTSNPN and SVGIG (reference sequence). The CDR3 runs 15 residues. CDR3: CAWSGGASSGNTIYF. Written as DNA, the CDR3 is TGTGCCTGGTCTGGGGGGGCGAGCTCTGGAAACACCATATATTTT.

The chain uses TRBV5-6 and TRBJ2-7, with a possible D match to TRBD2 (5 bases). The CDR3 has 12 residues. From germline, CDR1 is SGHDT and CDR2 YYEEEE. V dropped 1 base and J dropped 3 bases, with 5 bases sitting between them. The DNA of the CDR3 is TGTGCCAGCAGCTTGAGCGGCTACGAGCAGTACTTC. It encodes CASSLSGYEQYF.

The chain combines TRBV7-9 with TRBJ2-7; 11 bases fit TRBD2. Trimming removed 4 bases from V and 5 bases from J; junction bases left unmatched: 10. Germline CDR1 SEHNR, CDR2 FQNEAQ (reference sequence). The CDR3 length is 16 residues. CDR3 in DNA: TGTGCCAGCAGCTCAGGGAGGCTAGCGGGAGGAAACGAGCAGTACTTC. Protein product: CASSSGRLAGGNEQYF.

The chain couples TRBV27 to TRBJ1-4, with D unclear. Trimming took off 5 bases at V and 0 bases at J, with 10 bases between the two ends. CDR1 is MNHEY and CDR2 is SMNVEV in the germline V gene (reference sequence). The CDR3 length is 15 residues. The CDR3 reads CASSLVGTTNEKLFF. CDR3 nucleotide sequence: TGTGCCAGCAGTCTAGTCGGTACAACTAATGAAAAACTGTTTTTT. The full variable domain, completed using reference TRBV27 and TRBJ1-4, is EAQVTQNPRYLITVTGKKLTVTCSQNMNHEYMSWYRQDPGLGLRQIYYSMNVEVTDKGDVPEGYKVSRKEKRNFPLILESPSPNQTSLYFCASSLVGTTNEKLFFGSGTQLSVL.

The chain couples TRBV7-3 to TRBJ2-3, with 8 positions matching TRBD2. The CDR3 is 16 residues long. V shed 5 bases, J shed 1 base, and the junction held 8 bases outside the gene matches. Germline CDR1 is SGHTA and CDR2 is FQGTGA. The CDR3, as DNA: TGTGCCAGCAGCCTGGTGAGCGGGAGTGGCACAGATACGCAGTATTTT. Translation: CASSLVSGSGTDTQYF.

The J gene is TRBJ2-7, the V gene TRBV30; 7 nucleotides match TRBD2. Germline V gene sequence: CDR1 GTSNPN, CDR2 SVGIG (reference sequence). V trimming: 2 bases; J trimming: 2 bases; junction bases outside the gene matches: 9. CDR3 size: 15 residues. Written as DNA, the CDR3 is TGTGCCTGGAGTCCCCGGGCTAGCGGCCCCTACGAGCAGTACTTC. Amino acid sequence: CAWSPRASGPYEQYF.

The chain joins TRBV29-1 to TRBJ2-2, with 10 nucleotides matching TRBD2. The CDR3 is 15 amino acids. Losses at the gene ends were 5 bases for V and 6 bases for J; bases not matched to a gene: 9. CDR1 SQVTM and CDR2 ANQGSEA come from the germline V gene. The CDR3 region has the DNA TGCAGCGTTCGGTGGCTAGCGGGAGATCCCGGGGAGCTGTTTTTT. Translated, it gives CSVRWLAGDPGELFF.

The CDR3 region is CASSLGNTGELFF. The CDR3 DNA sequence: TGCGCCAGCAGCTTGGGGAACACCGGGGAGCTGTTTTTT. The chain couples TRBV5-1 to TRBJ2-2; no reliable D call. V was clipped by 0 bases and J by 1 base, with 1 base between them. The CDR3 totals 13 residues. From germline, CDR1 is SGHRS and CDR2 YFSETQ.

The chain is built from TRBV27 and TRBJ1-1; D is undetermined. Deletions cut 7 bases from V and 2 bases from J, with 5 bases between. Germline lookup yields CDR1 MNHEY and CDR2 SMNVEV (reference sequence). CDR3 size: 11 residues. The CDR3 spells CASKLNTEAFF. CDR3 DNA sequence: TGTGCCAGCAAACTTAACACTGAAGCTTTCTTT.

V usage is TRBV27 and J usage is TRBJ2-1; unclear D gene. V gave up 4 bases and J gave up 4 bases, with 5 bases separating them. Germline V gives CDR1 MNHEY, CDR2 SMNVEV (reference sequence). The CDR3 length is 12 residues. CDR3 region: CASSYKYNEQFF. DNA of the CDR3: TGTGCCAGCAGTTATAAATACAATGAGCAGTTCTTC.